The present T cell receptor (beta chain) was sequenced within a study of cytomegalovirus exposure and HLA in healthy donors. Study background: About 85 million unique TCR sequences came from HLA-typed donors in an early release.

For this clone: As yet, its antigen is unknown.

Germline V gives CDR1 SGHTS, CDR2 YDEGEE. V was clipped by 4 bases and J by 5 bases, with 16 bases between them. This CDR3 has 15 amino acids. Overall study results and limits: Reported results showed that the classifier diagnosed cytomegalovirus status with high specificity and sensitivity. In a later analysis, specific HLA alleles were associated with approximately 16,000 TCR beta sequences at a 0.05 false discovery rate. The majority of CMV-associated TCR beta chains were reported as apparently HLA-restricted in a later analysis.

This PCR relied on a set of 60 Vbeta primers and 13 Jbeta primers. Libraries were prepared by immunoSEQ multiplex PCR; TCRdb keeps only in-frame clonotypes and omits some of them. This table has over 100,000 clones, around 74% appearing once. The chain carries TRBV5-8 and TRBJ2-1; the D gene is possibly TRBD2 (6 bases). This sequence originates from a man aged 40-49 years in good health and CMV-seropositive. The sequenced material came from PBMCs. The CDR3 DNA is TGTGCCAGCAGCAACCGACGGGAGATCCACAATGAGCAGTTCTTC. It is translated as CASSNRREIHNEQFF.